This T cell receptor beta chain was profiled in a study of blood T cell repertoires in COVID-19. Trimming cost V 5 bases and J 0 bases; bases outside gene matches: 3. This CDR3 region has 14 residues. The germline gives CDR1 SGHTA, CDR2 FQGNSA. Data came from immunoSEQ multiplex PCR; TCRdb stores just in-frame clones and leaves some out. In the table there are around 86,000 clones, about nine tenths of which are singletons. The chain couples TRBV7-2 to TRBJ2-7, with TRBD2 matching 8 bases. The sequence came from a woman of 80 years or more with acute or convalescent COVID-19. The specimen was peripheral blood. The CDR3 sequence: CASSRGGRSYEQYF. The CDR3 DNA reads TGTGCCAGCAGCCGCGGGGGGCGCTCCTACGAGCAGTACTTC.